This TCR beta chain is from a study of T cell repertoires in cytomegalovirus infection. Study as a whole: Matching HLA type, along with CMV infection, was indicated by public TCR beta signatures.

The CDR3 is 15 amino acids. Germline V gene data show CDR1 as SGHTA and CDR2 as FQGNSA. The V gene lost 5 bases and the J gene lost 1 base, with 14 bases spanning the gap. This clonotype has at least ten counts. No antigen is known for it. TCRdb recomputed calls from the reads with MiXCR, one row per CDR3 protein. This sample has 130,000 or so distinct CDR3 sequences, with about 6.1% found just once. Study results and limitations: CMV-specific TCR beta clonotypes restricted by HLA-C dominated the ex vivo response.

Input material: PBMCs. The chain uses TRBV7-2 and TRBJ2-5, with a weak D call TRBD1 (6 bases). This sequence originates from a human donor in good health (CMV status not recorded). Some clones in this sample may be carry-over from other donors' samples. The CDR3 coding sequence is TGTGCCAGCAGCAGGGGGTCACCCCGCCAAGAGACCCAGTACTTC. Translation gives CASSRGSPRQETQYF.